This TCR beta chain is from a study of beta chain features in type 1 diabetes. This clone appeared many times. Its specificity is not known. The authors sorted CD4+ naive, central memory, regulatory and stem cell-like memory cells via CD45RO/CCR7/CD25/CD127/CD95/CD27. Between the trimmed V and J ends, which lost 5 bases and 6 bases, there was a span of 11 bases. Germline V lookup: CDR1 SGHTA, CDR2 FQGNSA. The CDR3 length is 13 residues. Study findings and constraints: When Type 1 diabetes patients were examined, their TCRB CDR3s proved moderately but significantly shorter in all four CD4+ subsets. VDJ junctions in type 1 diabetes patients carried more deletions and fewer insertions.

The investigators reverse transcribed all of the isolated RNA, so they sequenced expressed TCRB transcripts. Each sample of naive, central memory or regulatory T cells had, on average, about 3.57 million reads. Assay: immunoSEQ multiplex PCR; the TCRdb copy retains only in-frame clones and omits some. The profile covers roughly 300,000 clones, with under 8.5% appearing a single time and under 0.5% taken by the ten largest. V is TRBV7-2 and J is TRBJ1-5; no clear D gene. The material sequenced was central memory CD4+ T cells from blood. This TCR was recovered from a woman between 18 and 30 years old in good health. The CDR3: CASSPKAAQPQHF. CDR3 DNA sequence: TGTGCCAGCAGCCCAAAAGCCGCTCAGCCCCAGCATTTT. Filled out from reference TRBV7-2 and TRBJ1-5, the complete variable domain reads GAGVSQSPSNKVTEKGKDVELRCDPISGHTALYWYRQSLGQGLEFLIYFQGNSAPDKSGLPSDRFSAERTGGSVSTLTIQRTQQEDSAVYLCASSPKAAQPQHFGDGTRLSIL.